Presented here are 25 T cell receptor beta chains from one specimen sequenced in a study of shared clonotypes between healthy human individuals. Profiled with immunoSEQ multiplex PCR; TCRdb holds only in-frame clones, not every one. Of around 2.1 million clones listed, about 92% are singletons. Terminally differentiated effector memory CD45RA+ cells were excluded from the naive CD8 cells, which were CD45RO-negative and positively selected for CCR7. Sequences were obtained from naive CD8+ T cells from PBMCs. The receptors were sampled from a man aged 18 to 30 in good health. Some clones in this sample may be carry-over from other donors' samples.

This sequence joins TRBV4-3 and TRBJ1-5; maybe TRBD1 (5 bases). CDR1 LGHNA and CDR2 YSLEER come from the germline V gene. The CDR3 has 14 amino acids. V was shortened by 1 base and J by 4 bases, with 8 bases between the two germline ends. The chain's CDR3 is CASSQVAGNQPQHF. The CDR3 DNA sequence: TGCGCCAGCAGCCAAGTGGCAGGGAATCAGCCCCAGCATTTT.

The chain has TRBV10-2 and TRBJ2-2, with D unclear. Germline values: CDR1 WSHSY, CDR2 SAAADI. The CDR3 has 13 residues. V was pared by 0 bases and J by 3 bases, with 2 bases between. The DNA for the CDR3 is TGCGCCAGCAGTGAGTCCTACACCGGGGAGCTGTTTTTT. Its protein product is CASSESYTGELFF.

The DNA for the CDR3 is TGTGCCAGCAGTGTTTGGCGGGGAGGGGACAATGAGCAGTTCTTC. Encoded protein: CASSVWRGGDNEQFF. V usage is TRBV6-1 and J usage is TRBJ2-1; 7 bases are shared with TRBD2. The CDR3 length is 15 residues. V shed 4 bases and J 5 bases; nucleotides not matched to a gene: 8. Germline CDR1 is MNHNS and CDR2 is SASEGT.

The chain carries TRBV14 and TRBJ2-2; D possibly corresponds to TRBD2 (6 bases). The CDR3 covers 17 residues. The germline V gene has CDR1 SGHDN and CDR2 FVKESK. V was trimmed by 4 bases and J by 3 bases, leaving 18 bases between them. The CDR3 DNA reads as TGTGCCAGCAGCCGATACGCCACCGGGACTCACACCGGGGAGCTGTTTTTT. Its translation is CASSRYATGTHTGELFF.

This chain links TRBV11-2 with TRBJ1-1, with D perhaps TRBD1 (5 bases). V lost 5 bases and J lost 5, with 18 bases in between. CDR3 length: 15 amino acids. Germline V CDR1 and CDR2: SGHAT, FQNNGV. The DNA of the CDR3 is TGTGCCAGCAGCCCCGTGCCTCGGGGGGGTACTGAAGCTTTCTTT. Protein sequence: CASSPVPRGGTEAFF.

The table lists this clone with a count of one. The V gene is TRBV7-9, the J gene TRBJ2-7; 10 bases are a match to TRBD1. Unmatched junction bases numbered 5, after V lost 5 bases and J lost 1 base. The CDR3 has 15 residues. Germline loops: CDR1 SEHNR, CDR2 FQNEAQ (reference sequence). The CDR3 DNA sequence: TGTGCCAGCAGCCCTTCGGACAGGGGGTCCTACGAGCAGTACTTC. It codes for CASSPSDRGSYEQYF.

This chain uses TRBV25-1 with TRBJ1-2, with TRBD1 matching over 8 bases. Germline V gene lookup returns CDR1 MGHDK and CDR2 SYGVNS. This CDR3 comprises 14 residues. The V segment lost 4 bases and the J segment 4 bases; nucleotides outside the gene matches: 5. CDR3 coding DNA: TGTGCCAGCAGTGCCGGACAGGGTTTCTATGGCTACACCTTC. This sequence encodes CASSAGQGFYGYTF.

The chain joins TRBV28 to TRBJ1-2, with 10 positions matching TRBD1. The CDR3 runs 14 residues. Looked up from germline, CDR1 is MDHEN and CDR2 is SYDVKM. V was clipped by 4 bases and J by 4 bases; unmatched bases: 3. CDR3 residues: CASSYGTGAYGYTF. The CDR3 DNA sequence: TGTGCCAGCAGTTACGGGACAGGGGCCTATGGCTACACCTTC.

The CDR3 loop is CASSGYRGLDTEAFF. The CDR3, as DNA: TGTGCCAGCAGCGGATACAGGGGCCTAGACACTGAAGCTTTCTTT. The chain combines TRBV7-9 with TRBJ1-1, with 7 bases matching TRBD1. J was trimmed by 3 bases and V by 5 bases; bases with no gene match: 9. The CDR3 is 15 residues long. The germline CDR1 and CDR2 sequences are SEHNR and FQNEAQ (reference sequence).

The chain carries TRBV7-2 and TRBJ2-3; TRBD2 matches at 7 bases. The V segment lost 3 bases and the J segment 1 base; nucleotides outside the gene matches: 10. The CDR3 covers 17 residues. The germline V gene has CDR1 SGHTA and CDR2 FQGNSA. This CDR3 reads CASSFTGGRERTDTQYF. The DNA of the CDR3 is TGTGCCAGCAGCTTTACTGGCGGGAGAGAACGCACAGATACGCAGTATTTT.

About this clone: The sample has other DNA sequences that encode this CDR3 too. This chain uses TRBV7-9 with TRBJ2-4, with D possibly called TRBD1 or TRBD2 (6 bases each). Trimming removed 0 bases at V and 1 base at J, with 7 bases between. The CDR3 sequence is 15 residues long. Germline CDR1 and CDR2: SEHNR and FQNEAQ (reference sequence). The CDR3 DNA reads TGTGCCAGCAGCTTAGCAGGGGGGGCCAAAAACATTCAGTACTTC. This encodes CASSLAGGAKNIQYF.

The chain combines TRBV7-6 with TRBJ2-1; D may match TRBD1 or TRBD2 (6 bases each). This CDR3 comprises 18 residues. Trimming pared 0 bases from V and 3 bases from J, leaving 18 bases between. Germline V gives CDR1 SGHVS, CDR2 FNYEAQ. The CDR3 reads CASSLATGGGTVYNEQFF. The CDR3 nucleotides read TGTGCCAGCAGCTTAGCCACTGGGGGCGGGACTGTCTACAATGAGCAGTTCTTC.

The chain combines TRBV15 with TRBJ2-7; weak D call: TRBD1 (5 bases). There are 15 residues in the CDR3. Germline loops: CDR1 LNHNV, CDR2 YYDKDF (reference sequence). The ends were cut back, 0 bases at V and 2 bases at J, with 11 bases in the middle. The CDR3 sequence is CATSREVDSTYEQYF. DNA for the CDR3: TGTGCCACCAGCAGAGAGGTTGACAGCACCTACGAGCAGTACTTC.

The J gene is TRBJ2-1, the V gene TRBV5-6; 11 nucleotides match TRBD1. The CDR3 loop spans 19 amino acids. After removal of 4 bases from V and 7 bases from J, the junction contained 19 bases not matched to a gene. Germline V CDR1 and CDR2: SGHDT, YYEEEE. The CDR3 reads CASSRDRGVPIHPTNEQFF. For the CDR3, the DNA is TGTGCCAGCAGCCGGGACAGGGGGGTCCCGATTCATCCTACAAATGAGCAGTTCTTC.

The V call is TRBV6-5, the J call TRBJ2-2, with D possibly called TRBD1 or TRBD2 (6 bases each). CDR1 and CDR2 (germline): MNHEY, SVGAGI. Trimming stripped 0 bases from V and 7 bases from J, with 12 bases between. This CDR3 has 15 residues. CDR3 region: CASSYSRGAGGELFF. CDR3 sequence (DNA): TGTGCCAGCAGTTACTCGAGGGGGGCCGGCGGGGAGCTGTTTTTT.

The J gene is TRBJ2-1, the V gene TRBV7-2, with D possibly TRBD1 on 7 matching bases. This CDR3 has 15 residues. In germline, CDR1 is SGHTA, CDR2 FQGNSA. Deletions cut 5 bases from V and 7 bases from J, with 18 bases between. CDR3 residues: CASSPRDWTGNEQFF. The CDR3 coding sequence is TGTGCCAGCAGCCCCCGGGACTGGACAGGTAATGAGCAGTTCTTC.

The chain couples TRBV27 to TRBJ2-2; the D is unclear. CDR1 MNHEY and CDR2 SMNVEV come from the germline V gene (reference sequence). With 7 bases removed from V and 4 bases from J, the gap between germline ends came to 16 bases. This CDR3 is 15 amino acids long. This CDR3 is CASTMGIGSTGELFF. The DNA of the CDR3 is TGTGCCAGCACCATGGGGATAGGGTCCACCGGGGAGCTGTTTTTT.

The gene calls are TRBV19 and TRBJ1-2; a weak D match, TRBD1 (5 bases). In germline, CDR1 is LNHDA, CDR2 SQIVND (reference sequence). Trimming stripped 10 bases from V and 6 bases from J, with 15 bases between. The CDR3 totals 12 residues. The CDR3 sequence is CATSKRGDGYTF. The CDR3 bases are TGTGCCACCTCCAAACGGGGCGATGGCTACACCTTC.

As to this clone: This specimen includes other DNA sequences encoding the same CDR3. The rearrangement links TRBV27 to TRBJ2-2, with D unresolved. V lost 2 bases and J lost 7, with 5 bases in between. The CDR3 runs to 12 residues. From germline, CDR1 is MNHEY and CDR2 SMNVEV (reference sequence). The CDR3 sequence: CASSLVGGELFF. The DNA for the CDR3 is TGTGCCAGCAGTTTAGTCGGCGGGGAGCTGTTTTTT.

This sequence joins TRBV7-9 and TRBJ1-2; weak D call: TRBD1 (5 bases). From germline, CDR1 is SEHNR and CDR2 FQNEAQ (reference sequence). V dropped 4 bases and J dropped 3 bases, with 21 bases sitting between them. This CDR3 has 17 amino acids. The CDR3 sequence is CASSSWQGPLGDYGYTF. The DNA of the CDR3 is TGTGCCAGCAGCTCCTGGCAGGGACCCTTAGGAGACTATGGCTACACCTTC.

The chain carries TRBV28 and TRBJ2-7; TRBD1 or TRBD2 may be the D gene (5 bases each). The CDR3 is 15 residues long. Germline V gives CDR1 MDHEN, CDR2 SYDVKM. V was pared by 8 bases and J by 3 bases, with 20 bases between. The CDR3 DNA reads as TGTGCCAGCCTTAAACCGGGACGCCCTTACTACGAGCAGTACTTC. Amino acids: CASLKPGRPYYEQYF.

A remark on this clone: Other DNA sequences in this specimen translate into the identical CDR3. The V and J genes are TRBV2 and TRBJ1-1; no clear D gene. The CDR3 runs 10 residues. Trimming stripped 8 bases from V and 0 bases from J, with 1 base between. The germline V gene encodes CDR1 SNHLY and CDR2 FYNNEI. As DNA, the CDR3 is TGTGCCAGCCTGAACACTGAAGCTTTCTTT. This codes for CASLNTEAFF.

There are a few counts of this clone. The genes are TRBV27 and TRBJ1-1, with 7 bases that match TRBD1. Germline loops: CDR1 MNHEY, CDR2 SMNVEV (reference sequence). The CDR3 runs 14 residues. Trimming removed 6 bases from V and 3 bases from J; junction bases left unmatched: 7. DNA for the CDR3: TGTGCCAGCAGCACAATAGGGACAGACACTGAAGCTTTCTTT. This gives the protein CASSTIGTDTEAFF.

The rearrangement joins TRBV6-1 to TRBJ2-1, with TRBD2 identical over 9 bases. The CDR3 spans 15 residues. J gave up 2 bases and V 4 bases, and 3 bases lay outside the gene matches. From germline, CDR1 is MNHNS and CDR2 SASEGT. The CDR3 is CASSVASGAYNEQFF. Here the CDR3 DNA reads TGTGCCAGCAGTGTCGCTAGCGGGGCCTACAATGAGCAGTTCTTC.

CDR3 nucleotide sequence: TGTGCCAGCAGGCCCCGGTCAATGTCTAGCACAGATACGCAGTATTTT. This sequence encodes CASRPRSMSSTDTQYF. The chain combines TRBV27 with TRBJ2-3; D unclear. Trimming removed 6 bases at V and 0 bases at J, with 16 bases between. Germline V gives CDR1 MNHEY, CDR2 SMNVEV (reference sequence). There are 16 residues in the CDR3.